A selection of T cell receptor beta chains follows, all from one sample in a study of high-grade serous ovarian cancer treatment subgroups. Clones were sequenced by immunoSEQ multiplex PCR, and TCRdb holds only the in-frame ones, with some missing. The table shows several thousand clones, with about 63% occurring only once. Sample: tumor tissue. These receptors originate from a human donor with high-grade serous ovarian cancer. The CDR3 runs from the conserved cysteine through the conserved F or W. The order of the fields is V gene, J gene, D gene, clone size, CDR3 DNA, CDR3 protein. The D gene is left open where the match is weak. Rows may omit the clone size; those that give it use once, few, many or a size class.

TRBV14	TRBJ2-7	.	.	TGTGCCAGCAGCCCTCGGACAGTGGGAAGCGAGCAGTACTTC	CASSPRTVGSEQYF
TRBV10-2	TRBJ2-3	.	.	TGCGCCAGCAGTGAGGGCGAGCGCACAGATACGCAGTATTTT	CASSEGERTDTQYF
TRBV9	TRBJ2-3	TRBD2	few	TGTGCCAGCAGCGTAGCTACGGGGGGGGCTAGCACAGATACGCAGTATTTT	CASSVATGGASTDTQYF
TRBV6-6	TRBJ2-1	TRBD1	few	TGTGCCAGCAGTGACAGGGGGCTGGCGGGGAATGAGCAGTTCTTC	CASSDRGLAGNEQFF
TRBV6-1	TRBJ1-2	.	.	TGTGCCAGCAGTGAAAACCCCCGGGGCGCGTATGGCTACACCTTC	CASSENPRGAYGYTF
TRBV28	TRBJ2-2	TRBD2	.	TGTGCCAGCAGTTTATGGAGACTAGCGGGGGGCCCCGGGGAGCTGTTTTTT	CASSLWRLAGGPGELFF
TRBV4-1	TRBJ1-1	.	few	TGCGCCAGCACCCCCGGACGGGAGAACACTGAAGCTTTCTTT	CASTPGRENTEAFF
TRBV10-2	TRBJ1-2	.	few	TGCGCCAGCAGTTGGATTACAGGAGCCAGCTATGGCTACACCTTC	CASSWITGASYGYTF
TRBV30	TRBJ2-4	.	few	TGTGCCTGCCAAGCTGGGACCCCCTTGGCCAAAAACATTCAGTACTTC	CACQAGTPLAKNIQYF
TRBV19	TRBJ1-1	.	.	TGTGCCAGTAGTATCGTCCGGAACACTGAAGCTTTCTTT	CASSIVRNTEAFF
TRBV5-4	TRBJ1-3	.	.	TGTGCCAGCAGCTCAGACGCAAACTCTGGAAACACCATATATTTT	CASSSDANSGNTIYF
TRBV29-1	TRBJ1-1	TRBD1	few	TGCAGCGTTGGGGACAGGATGAACACTGAAGCTTTCTTT	CSVGDRMNTEAFF
TRBV28	TRBJ2-2	.	.	TGTGCCAGCAGTCCTCCCGGGTTGACCGGGGAGCTGTTTTTT	CASSPPGLTGELFF
TRBV28	TRBJ1-2	.	.	TGTGCCAGCAGTCCGACCCGGCGTCATGGCTACACCTTC	CASSPTRRHGYTF
TRBV27	TRBJ1-2	.	few	TGTGCCAGCAGATCACAATCGACACTCGCCTTC	CASRSQSTLAF
TRBV7-3	TRBJ2-1	TRBD2	few	TGTGCCAGCAGCCCCAACAATCCGACTAGCGGGGGGGTTTACAATGAGCAGTTCTTC	CASSPNNPTSGGVYNEQFF
TRBV4-1	TRBJ2-2	TRBD1	.	TGCGCCAGCAGCCGGGCCGGGACAGGGGTTGCCGGGGAGCTGTTTTTT	CASSRAGTGVAGELFF
TRBV18	TRBJ1-6	.	.	TGTGCCAGCTCACCACGGGGTTTATCCTCGCCTCATTCACCCCTCCACTTT	CASSPRGLSSPHSPLHF